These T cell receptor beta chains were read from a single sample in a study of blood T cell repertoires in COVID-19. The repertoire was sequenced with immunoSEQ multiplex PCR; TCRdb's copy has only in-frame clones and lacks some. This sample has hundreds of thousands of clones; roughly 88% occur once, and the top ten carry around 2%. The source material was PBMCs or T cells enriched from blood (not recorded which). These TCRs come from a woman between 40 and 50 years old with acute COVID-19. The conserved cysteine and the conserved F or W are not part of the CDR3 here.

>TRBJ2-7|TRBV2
ASSEASGGPFYEQY
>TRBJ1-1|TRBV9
ASSPGTGSNTEAF
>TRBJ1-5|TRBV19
ASSIGQEYSNQPQH
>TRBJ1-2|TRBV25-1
ASSEIGTGNPYT
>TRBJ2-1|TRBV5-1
ASSLSGGPLDEQF
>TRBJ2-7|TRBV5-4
ASSLGQRYEQY
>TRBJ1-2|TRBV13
ASSYSGDYGYT
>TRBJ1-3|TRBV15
ATSSVSFSGNTIY
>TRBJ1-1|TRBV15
ATSRVGVVMNTEAF
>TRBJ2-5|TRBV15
ATSRTGLGETQY
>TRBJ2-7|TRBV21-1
ASNPETGEVTYEQY
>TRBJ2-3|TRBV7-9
ASSLGGLNTQY
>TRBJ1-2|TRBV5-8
ASSLEVGTVT
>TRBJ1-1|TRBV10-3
AIISTPTGWNTEAF
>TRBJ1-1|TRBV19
ASSPYGQGRTEAF
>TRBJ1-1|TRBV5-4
ASTGQGADTEAF
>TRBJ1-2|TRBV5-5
ASSLDRGGYT
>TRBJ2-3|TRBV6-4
ASSDDSGGTQY
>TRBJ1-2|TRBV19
ASSPQTGDYGYT
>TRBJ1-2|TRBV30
AWTVGGNYGYT
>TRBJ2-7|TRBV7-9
ASSLLPHPKYEQY
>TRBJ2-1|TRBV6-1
ASSEGPGYNEQF
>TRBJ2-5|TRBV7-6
ASSPNPIAGGLETQY
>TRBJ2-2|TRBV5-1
ASSSLRGRWAGELF
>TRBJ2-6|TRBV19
ASSKQGTNVLT
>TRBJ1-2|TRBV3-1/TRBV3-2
ASSQAVGSLYYGYT
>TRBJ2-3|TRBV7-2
ASSRGGPLLDTQY
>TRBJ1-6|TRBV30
AWSVFGQGYNSPLH
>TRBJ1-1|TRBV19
ASKPPGTANTEAF
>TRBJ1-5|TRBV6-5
ASSYSSGGDQPQH
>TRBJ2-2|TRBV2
ASRGGRSGLVPGELF
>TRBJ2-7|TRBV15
ATSSGLAGGSSYEQY
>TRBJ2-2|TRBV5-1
ASSSRTGSGELF
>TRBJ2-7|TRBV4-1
ASSQATGSYEQY
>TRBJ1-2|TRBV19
ASSLQGIESGYT
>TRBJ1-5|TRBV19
ASTTGTGADQPQH
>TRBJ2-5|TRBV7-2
ASSLYVASGETQY
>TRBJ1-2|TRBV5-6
ASSSGLLGYGYT
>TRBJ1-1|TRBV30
AWTRLPGQTAF
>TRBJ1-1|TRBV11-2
ASRRTANTEAF
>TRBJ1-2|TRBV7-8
ASSLVGGRDGYT
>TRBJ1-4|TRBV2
ASSYPTATNEKLF
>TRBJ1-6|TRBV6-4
ASSDLVRGSPLH
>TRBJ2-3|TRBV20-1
SASRGGTSSTDTQY
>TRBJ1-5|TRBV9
ASSVTGSLNQPQH
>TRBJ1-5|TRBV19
ASAYGGRQPQH
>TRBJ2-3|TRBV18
ASSPRTKPSTDTQY
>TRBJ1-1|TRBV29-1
SVAFGTEAF
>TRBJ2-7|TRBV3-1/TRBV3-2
ASSRERGYEQY
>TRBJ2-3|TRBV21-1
ASSKVHWDYPGTDTQY
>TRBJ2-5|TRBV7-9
ASSLGQGQETQY
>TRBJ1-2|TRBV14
ASSPDSFGGYT
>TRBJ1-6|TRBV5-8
ASSFRGDNSPLH